Listed here are 18 T cell receptor beta chains from one sample, sequenced in a study of OX40 agonist ivuxolimab in advanced cancers. Measured with immunoSEQ multiplex PCR; TCRdb has only the in-frame clones, and not every one. The sample lists about 14,000 clones, 91% seen once, with roughly a quarter in the top ten. The material was CD4+ or CD8+ T cells sorted from blood, obtained in a trial of the OX40 agonist ivuxolimab. The receptors shown here come from an adult with an advanced solid tumor such as melanoma, head and neck, liver or kidney cancer.

This chain joins TRBV11-2 and TRBJ1-2; 12 bases fit TRBD1. Trimming at V came to 3 bases and at J to 4 bases, leaving 6 bases not matched to a gene. Germline CDR1 SGHAT, CDR2 FQNNGV. The CDR3 is made up of 16 amino acids. The CDR3 DNA sequence: TGTGCCAGCAGCTTTGGGACAGGGGGCATTTTCTATGGCTACACCTTC. Residues: CASSFGTGGIFYGYTF.

J is TRBJ2-1 and V is TRBV21-1. TRBV21-1 is a recognized pseudogene. This CDR3 spans 18 amino acids. The CDR3 sequence: CASRSTGASRGAYNEQFF. The CDR3 DNA reads as TGTGCCAGCAGGTCGACAGGGGCCTCGCGGGGGGCCTACAATGAGCAGTTCTTC.

This clone was observed a handful of times. The rearrangement links TRBV5-5 to TRBJ2-3; D gene uncertain. The germline V gene encodes CDR1 SGHKS and CDR2 YYEKEE (reference sequence). The CDR3 runs 14 residues. The ends were cut back, 7 bases at V and 2 bases at J, with 14 bases in the middle. CDR3 in amino acids: CASPGPAYTDTQYF. CDR3 DNA: TGTGCCAGCCCGGGCCCAGCCTACACAGATACGCAGTATTTT.

V gene TRBV19 combines with J gene TRBJ1-1; D is uncertain. The CDR3 spans 14 residues. V was trimmed by 3 bases and J by 4 bases, leaving 12 bases between them. CDR1 and CDR2 (germline): LNHDA, SQIVND (reference sequence). The CDR3 DNA sequence: TGTGCCAGTAGTATCACGAGTCTCGGCACTGAAGCTTTCTTT. As protein: CASSITSLGTEAFF.

The J gene is TRBJ2-5, the V gene TRBV28; D unresolved. CDR3 size: 14 residues. CDR1 is MDHEN and CDR2 is SYDVKM in the germline V gene. Trimming stripped 2 bases from V and 2 bases from J, with 9 bases between. The CDR3 DNA sequence: TGTGCCAGCAGTTTACTGGGCGAACAAGAGACCCAGTACTTC. Encoded protein: CASSLLGEQETQYF.

This chain links TRBV14 with TRBJ2-1; tentatively, D is TRBD2 (6 bases). Germline CDR1 reads SGHDN; CDR2 reads FVKESK. Trimming removed 4 bases from V and 8 bases from J, with 15 bases in between. This CDR3 comprises 14 residues. CDR3 DNA sequence: TGTGCCAGCAGCCTAGACGGGGGTATCTATGAGCAGTTCTTC. Translated: CASSLDGGIYEQFF.

V and J are TRBV2 and TRBJ1-5, with TRBD1 matching 9 bases. The CDR3 runs 15 residues. From germline, CDR1 is SNHLY and CDR2 FYNNEI. Trimming cost V 5 bases and J 4 bases; bases outside gene matches: 6. The CDR3 nucleotides read TGTGCCAGCAGTCCACAGGGGGCGAGAAATCAGCCCCAGCATTTT. Protein: CASSPQGARNQPQHF.

The chain combines TRBV6-1 with TRBJ1-3; a weak D match, TRBD1 (5 bases). V lost 8 bases and J 1 base, leaving 9 bases between the germline ends. The V gene's germline CDR1 is MNHNS and CDR2 SASEGT. The CDR3 is 13 residues long. The CDR3, as DNA: TGTGCCAGCCTCAGGGTGTCTGGAAACACCATATATTTT. This translates into CASLRVSGNTIYF.

This clone appeared a few times. The chain joins TRBV6-1 to TRBJ1-4, with D perhaps matching TRBD1 (5 bases). This CDR3 is built from 15 residues. V lost 4 bases to trimming and J lost 7 bases, with 16 bases between them. CDR1 MNHNS and CDR2 SASEGT come from the germline V gene. CDR3 protein: CASSGAAGLFEKLFF. The CDR3 coding sequence is TGTGCCAGCAGTGGGGCGGCAGGGCTCTTTGAAAAACTGTTTTTT.

V is TRBV29-1 and J is TRBJ1-2; D is undetermined. The germline gives CDR1 SQVTM, CDR2 ANQGSEA. The CDR3 contains 11 residues. V lost 5 bases to trimming and J lost 0 bases, with 4 bases between them. The CDR3 sequence is CSVSANYGYTF. The CDR3 DNA is TGCAGCGTTAGTGCTAACTATGGCTACACCTTC.

The chain uses TRBV7-9 and TRBJ1-1; the D is unclear. This CDR3 contains 11 residues. The V gene lost 6 bases and the J gene lost 0 bases, with 2 bases spanning the gap. CDR1 is SEHNR and CDR2 is FQNEAQ in the germline V gene (reference sequence). The CDR3 region has the DNA TGTGCCAGCAGGATGAACACTGAAGCTTTCTTT. It yields the protein CASRMNTEAFF.

The chain uses TRBV28 and TRBJ1-1; 10 nucleotides agree with TRBD1. There are 14 residues in the CDR3. J lost 4 bases, V lost 3 bases, and 2 bases had no gene match. Germline lookup yields CDR1 MDHEN and CDR2 SYDVKM. CDR3 amino acids: CASSFGTGATEAFF. CDR3 bases: TGTGCCAGCAGTTTCGGGACAGGGGCCACTGAAGCTTTCTTT.

The chain joins TRBV27 to TRBJ2-2; unclear D gene. The CDR3 consists of 15 residues. The V gene's germline CDR1 is MNHEY and CDR2 SMNVEV (reference sequence). V was pared by 3 bases and J by 3 bases, with 11 bases between. In DNA, the CDR3 is TGTGCCAGCAGTTTGACGGCCCCCGACACCGGGGAGCTGTTTTTT. It is translated as CASSLTAPDTGELFF.

The chain has TRBV5-8 and TRBJ2-7; D remains unclear. CDR1 is SGHTS, CDR2 YDEGEE, per germline. Trimming shortened V by 1 base and J by 1 base, and 9 bases separated the two germline ends. This CDR3 spans 14 amino acids. The DNA for the CDR3 is TGTGCCAGCAGCTTGAGTTCGGAGTCCTACGAGCAGTACTTC. Translated, it gives CASSLSSESYEQYF.

The V gene is TRBV28, the J gene TRBJ2-7, with TRBD2 identical over 10 bases. The J segment lost 0 bases and the V segment lost 6 bases, leaving 5 bases of the junction unmatched. The CDR3 runs to 15 residues. CDR1 MDHEN and CDR2 SYDVKM come from the germline V gene. CDR3 loop: CASSVGLAASYEQYF. The DNA for the CDR3 is TGTGCCAGCAGCGTCGGACTAGCGGCCTCCTACGAGCAGTACTTC. Variable domain in full (rest from reference TRBV28 and TRBJ2-7): DVKVTQSSRYLVKRTGEKVFLECVQDMDHENMFWYRQDPGLGLRLIYFSYDVKMKEKGDIPEGYSVSREKKERFSLILESASTNQTSMYLCASSVGLAASYEQYFGPGTRLTVT.

The chain carries TRBV30 and TRBJ1-5; D is unclear. The germline V and J ends were trimmed by 1 base and 1 base, with 5 bases remaining between them. The CDR3 runs 13 residues. Looked up from germline, CDR1 is GTSNPN and CDR2 is SVGIG (reference sequence). CDR3 DNA: TGTGCCTGGAGTGACGCCAGCAATCAGCCCCAGCATTTT. Its translation is CAWSDASNQPQHF.

This rearrangement joins TRBV5-5 to TRBJ2-2; D call uncertain. Germline loops: CDR1 SGHKS, CDR2 YYEKEE (reference sequence). Between the trimmed V and J ends, which lost 6 bases and 4 bases, there was a span of 13 bases. CDR3 size: 14 residues. This CDR3 is CASTNPPLTGELFF. Written as DNA, the CDR3 is TGTGCCAGCACCAATCCTCCACTCACCGGGGAGCTGTTTTTT.

Here the CDR3 reads CASGAHGGRNEQFF. The CDR3 nucleotides read TGTGCCAGCGGGGCCCACGGAGGGAGGAATGAGCAGTTCTTC. This chain uses TRBV6-5 with TRBJ2-1, with a weak D call TRBD2 (6 bases). V was trimmed by 8 bases and J by 7 bases, leaving 18 bases between them. CDR1 is MNHEY and CDR2 is SVGAGI in the germline V gene. This CDR3 is built from 14 residues.